This T cell receptor beta chain was identified during a study of T-cell reconstitution after alpha-beta-depleted transplantation in children. Using unique molecular identifiers, the investigators prepared the TCRbeta library. TCRdb fed the PCR reads into MiXCR, producing one record per CDR3 protein. The table shows more than 75,000 distinct CDR3 sequences, with roughly a quarter occurring only once. The V gene's germline CDR1 is SGHTA and CDR2 FQGNSA. V lost 6 bases to trimming and J lost 6 bases, with 12 bases between them. The CDR3 is 13 residues long. The sequencing used PBMCs, collected before TCRalphabeta/CD19-depleted stem cell transplant. The rearrangement joins TRBV7-2 to TRBJ2-1, with D unclear. The TCR sequence derives from a boy under 10 years old with acute lymphoblastic leukemia, due to receive a stem cell transplant. CDR3 sequence: CASSTPVGNEQFF. The CDR3 DNA sequence: TGTGCCAGCAGTACCCCTGTTGGCAATGAGCAGTTCTTC. Together with reference TRBV7-2 and TRBJ2-1, the CDR3 gives the full variable domain: GAGVSQSPSNKVTEKGKDVELRCDPISGHTALYWYRQSLGQGLEFLIYFQGNSAPDKSGLPSDRFSAERTGGSVSTLTIQRTQQEDSAVYLCASSTPVGNEQFFGPGTRLTVL.